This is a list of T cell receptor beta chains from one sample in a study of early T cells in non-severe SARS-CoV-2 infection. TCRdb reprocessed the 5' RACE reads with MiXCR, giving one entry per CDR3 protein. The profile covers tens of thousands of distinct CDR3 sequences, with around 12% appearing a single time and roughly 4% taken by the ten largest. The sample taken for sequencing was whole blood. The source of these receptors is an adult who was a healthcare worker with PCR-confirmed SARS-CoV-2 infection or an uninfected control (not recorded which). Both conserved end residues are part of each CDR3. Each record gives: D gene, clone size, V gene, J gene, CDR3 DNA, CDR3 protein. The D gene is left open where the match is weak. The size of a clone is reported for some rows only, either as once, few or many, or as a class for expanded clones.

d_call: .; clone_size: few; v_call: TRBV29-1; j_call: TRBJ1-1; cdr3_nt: TGCAGCGTCTCGCCCCGAGCAAACACTGAAGCTTTCTTT; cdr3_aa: CSVSPRANTEAFF
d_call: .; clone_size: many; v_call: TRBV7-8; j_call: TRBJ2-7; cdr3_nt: TGTGCCAGCAGCTTACGCCCCTACGAGCAGTACTTC; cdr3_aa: CASSLRPYEQYF
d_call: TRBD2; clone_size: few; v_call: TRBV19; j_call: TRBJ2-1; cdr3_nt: TGTGCCAGTACCATTCTAGCGGGGAGCTACAATGAGCAGTTCTTC; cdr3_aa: CASTILAGSYNEQFF
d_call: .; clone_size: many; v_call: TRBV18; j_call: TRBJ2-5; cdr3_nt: TGTGCCAGCTCACCTTCCAGTTTGGACACGGTGTACCAAGAGACCCAGTACTTC; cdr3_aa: CASSPSSLDTVYQETQYF
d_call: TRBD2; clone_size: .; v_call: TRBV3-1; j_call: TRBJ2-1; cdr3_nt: TGTGCCAGCAGCCGAGCCACTAGCGGGAGTACCGGTGAGCAGTTCTTC; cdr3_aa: CASSRATSGSTGEQFF
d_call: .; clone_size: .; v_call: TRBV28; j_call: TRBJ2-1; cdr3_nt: TGTGCCAGCAGTCGAAGACAGTCGGATGAGCAGTTCTTC; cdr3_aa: CASSRRQSDEQFF
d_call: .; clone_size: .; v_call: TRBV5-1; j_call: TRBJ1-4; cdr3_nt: TGCGCCAGCAGCTTGGGGGCGGGCGGTAATGAAAAACTGTTTTTT; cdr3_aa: CASSLGAGGNEKLFF
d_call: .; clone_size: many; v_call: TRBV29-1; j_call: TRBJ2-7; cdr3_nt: TGCAGCGTTGTTTGGGGGTCCTACGAGCAGTACTTC; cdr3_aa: CSVVWGSYEQYF
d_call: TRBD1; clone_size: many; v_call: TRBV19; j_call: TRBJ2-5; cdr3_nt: TGTGCCAGTAGTGTCGGACAGGGGATACAAGAGACCCAGTACTTC; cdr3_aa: CASSVGQGIQETQYF
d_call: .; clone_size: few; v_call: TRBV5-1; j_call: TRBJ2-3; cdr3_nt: TGCGCCAGCAGCTTTCGGAGCGCTAGCACAGATACGCAGTATTTT; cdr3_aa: CASSFRSASTDTQYF
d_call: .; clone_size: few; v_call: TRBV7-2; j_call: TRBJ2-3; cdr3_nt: TGTGCCAGCAGCTCCCCTGGGCTAGGCACAGATACGCAGTATTTT; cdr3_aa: CASSSPGLGTDTQYF
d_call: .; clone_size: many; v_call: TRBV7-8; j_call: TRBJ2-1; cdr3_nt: TGTGCCAGCAAACCCCCTTTGAGGGGACAATCCTCCTACAATGAGCAGTTCTTC; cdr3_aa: CASKPPLRGQSSYNEQFF
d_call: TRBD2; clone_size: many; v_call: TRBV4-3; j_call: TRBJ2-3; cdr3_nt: TGCGCCAGCAGCCAAGATCTAGTGAGCGGGATAAGCACAGATACGCAGTATTTT; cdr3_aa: CASSQDLVSGISTDTQYF
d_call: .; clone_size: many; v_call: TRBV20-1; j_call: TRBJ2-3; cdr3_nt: TGCAGTGCTAGGGGGGGCTCTACCAGGACAGATACGCAGTATTTT; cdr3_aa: CSARGGSTRTDTQYF
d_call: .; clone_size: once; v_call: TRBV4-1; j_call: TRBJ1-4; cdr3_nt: TGCGCCAGCAGCCAAATTAATGAAAAACTGTTTTTT; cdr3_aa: CASSQINEKLFF
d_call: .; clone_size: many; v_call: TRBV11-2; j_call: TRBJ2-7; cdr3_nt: TGTGCCAGCAGAGCGGATTTCGACTCCTACGAGCAGTACTTC; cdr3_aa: CASRADFDSYEQYF
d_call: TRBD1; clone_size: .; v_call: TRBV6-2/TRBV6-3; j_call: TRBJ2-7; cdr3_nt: TGTGCCAGCAGTGGACAGGGGGTAACCTACGAGCAGTACTTC; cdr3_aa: CASSGQGVTYEQYF
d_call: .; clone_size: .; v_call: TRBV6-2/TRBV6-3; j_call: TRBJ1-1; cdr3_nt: TGTGCCAGCACCCGAGACGATCTGAGGAACACTGAAGCTTTCTTT; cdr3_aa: CASTRDDLRNTEAFF
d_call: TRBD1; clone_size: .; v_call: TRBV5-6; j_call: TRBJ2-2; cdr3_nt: TGTGCCAGCAGCTGGGGACAGGGTTCCCCCGGGGAGCTGTTTTTT; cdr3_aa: CASSWGQGSPGELFF
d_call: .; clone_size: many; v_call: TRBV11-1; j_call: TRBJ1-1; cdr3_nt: TGTGCCAGCAGCTTAAATGCTGTGAGGAACACTGAAGCTTTCTTT; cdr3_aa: CASSLNAVRNTEAFF
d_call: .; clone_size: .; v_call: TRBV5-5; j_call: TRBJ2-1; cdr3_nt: TGTGCCAGCAGCGGAATTAGGGACCCTGTTTACAATGAGCAGTTCTTC; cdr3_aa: CASSGIRDPVYNEQFF
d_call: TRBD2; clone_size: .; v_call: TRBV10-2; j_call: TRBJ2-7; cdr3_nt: TGCGCCAGCGGGCCCGCTAGCGGGGCCTACGAGCAGTACTTC; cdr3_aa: CASGPASGAYEQYF
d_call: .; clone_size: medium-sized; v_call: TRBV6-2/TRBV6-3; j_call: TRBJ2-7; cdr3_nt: TGTGCCAGCAGTTACGTCCCGGGTTCCTACGAGCAGTACTTC; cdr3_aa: CASSYVPGSYEQYF
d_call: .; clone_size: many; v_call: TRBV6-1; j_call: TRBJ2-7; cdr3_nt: TGTGCCAGCAGTGAACCCAACGAGCAGTACTTC; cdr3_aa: CASSEPNEQYF
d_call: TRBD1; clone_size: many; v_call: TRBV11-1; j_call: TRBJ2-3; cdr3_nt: TGTGCCAGCAGCCTCCGGGACAGGGGGACAGATACGCAGTATTTT; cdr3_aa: CASSLRDRGTDTQYF
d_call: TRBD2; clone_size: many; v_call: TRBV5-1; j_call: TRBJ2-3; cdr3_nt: TGCGCCAGCAGCTTGCAGAGCGGGAGGGCCACAGATACGCAGTATTTT; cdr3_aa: CASSLQSGRATDTQYF
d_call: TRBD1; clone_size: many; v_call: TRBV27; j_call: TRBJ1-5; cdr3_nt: TGTGCCAGCAGTTTAACAGGGGGCGGTCAGCCCCAGCATTTT; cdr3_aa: CASSLTGGGQPQHF
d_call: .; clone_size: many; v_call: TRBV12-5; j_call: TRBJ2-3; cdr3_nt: TGTGCTAGTGGTTTCGACAGGCAGGCAGATACGCAGTATTTT; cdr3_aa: CASGFDRQADTQYF
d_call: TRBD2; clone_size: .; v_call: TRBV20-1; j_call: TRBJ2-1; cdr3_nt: TGCAGTGCTAGTGTGCGGGAGAATGAGCAGTTCTTC; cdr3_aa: CSASVRENEQFF
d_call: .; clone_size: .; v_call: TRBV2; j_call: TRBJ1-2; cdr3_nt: TGTGCCAGCAGTCTCGACTATGGCTACACCTTC; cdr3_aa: CASSLDYGYTF
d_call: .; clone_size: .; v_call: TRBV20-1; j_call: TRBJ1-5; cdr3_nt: TGCAGTGCCAGGACAGTTAACAATCAGCCCCAGCATTTT; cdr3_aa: CSARTVNNQPQHF
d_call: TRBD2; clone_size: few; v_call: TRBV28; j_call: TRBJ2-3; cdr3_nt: TGTGCCAGCAGTACTAGCGTGGTCGCAGATACGCAGTATTTT; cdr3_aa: CASSTSVVADTQYF
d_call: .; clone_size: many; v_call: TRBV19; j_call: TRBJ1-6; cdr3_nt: TGTGCCAGTACCGACAGAGGCTCCTATAATTCACCCCTCCACTTT; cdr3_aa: CASTDRGSYNSPLHF
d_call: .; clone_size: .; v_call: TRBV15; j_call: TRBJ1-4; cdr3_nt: TGTGCCACCAGCACAGTCACCGGGACAAGGGGTGAAAAACTGTTTTTT; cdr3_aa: CATSTVTGTRGEKLFF
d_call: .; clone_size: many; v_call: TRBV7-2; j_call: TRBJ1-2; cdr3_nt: TGTGCCAGCAGCTACGGACAGAACTATGGCTACACCTTC; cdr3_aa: CASSYGQNYGYTF
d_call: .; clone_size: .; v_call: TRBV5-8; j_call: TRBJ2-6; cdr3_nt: TGTGCCAGCAGCCCGCGGAGCTCTGGGGCCAACGTCCTGACTTTC; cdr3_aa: CASSPRSSGANVLTF
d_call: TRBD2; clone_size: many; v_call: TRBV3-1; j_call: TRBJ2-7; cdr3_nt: TGTGCCAGCAGCCAAGATATTTCTCCACTAGCGGGAGGGAACGAGCAGTACTTC; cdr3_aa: CASSQDISPLAGGNEQYF
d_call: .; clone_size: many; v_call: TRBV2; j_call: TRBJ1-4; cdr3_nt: TGTGCCAGCAGTGAAGTTGGGGAGCGGGAAAAACTGTTTTTT; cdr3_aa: CASSEVGEREKLFF
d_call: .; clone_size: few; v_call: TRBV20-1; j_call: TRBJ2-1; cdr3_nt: TGCAGTGCTATCTACAATGAGCAGTTCTTC; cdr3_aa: CSAIYNEQFF
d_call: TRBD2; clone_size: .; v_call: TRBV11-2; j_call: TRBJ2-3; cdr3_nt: TGTGCCAGCAGCCCACCGGCGGGAGTTACGCAGTATTTT; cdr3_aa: CASSPPAGVTQYF
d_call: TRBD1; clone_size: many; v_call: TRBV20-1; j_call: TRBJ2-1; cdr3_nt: TGCAGTGCTAGACCACCGGGACAGATCTACAATGAGCAGTTCTTC; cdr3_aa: CSARPPGQIYNEQFF
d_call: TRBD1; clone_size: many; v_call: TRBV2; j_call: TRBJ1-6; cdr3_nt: TGTGCCAGCAGAGCAGGGACAGGAACCCCGAATTCACCCCTCCACTTT; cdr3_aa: CASRAGTGTPNSPLHF
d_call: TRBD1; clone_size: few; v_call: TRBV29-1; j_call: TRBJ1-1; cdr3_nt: TGCAGCGTTGTCCGGGACAGCGTTTTCCGAGAGAACACTGAAGCTTTCTTT; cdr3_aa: CSVVRDSVFRENTEAFF
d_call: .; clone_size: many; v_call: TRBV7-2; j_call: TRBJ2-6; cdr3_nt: TGTGCCAGCAGCCCCCGAGCCCCACGATCCTACTCTGGGGCCAACGTCCTGACTTTC; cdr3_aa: CASSPRAPRSYSGANVLTF
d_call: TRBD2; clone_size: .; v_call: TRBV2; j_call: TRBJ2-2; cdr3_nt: TGTGTCAGCAGCAAGGGACTAGCTGACACCGGGGAGCTGTTTTTT; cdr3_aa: CVSSKGLADTGELFF
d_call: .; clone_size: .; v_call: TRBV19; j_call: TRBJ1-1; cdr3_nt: TGTGCCAGTAATTCAGAGGGCTGGGGGAACACTGAAGCTTTCTTT; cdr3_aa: CASNSEGWGNTEAFF
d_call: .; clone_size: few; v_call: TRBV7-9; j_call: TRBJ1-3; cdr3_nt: TGTGCCAGCAGCACCGGGACAACTGGAAACACCATATATTTT; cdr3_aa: CASSTGTTGNTIYF
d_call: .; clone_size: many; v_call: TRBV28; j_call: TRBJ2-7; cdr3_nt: TGTGCCAGTTTAGCCCTGAGCTCCTACGAGCAGTACTTC; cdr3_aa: CASLALSSYEQYF
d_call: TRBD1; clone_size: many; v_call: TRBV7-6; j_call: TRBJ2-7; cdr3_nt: TGTGCCAGCAGCTTCGGGCAGGGGGACGAGCAGTACTTC; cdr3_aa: CASSFGQGDEQYF
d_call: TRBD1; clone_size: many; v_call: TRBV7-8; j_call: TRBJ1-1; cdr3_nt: TGTGCCAGCAGCTCTGACAGGGGGCGTAGCACTGAAGCTTTCTTT; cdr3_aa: CASSSDRGRSTEAFF